Shown below are 30 T cell receptor beta chains from a single sample sequenced in a study of shared clonotypes between healthy human individuals. TCRdb's copy holds only in-frame clones and misses some; the assay was immunoSEQ multiplex PCR. The sample records about 980,000 clones, approximately 80% being singletons. The sample taken for sequencing was memory CD4+ T cells sorted from blood. Subset defined: CD45RA-negative fraction. These receptor sequences come from a man between 18 and 29 years old in good health.

The CDR3 sequence is CASSQDPTGLAGASGANVLTF. CDR3 coding DNA: TGCGCCAGCAGCCAAGATCCTACGGGACTAGCGGGAGCCTCCGGGGCCAACGTCCTGACTTTC. The V and J genes are TRBV4-1 and TRBJ2-6, with TRBD2 identical over 14 bases. The CDR3 extends over 21 amino acids. Losses at the gene ends were 0 bases for V and 4 bases for J; bases not matched to a gene: 11. The germline CDR1 and CDR2 sequences are MGHRA and YSYEKL.

The chain is built from TRBV6-1 and TRBJ1-1, with D possibly matching TRBD1 (5 bases). V gave up 7 bases and J gave up 0 bases, with 12 bases separating them. Germline V gives CDR1 MNHNS, CDR2 SASEGT. This CDR3 comprises 14 residues. The CDR3 nucleotides are TGTGCCAGCACCCCCAAGGGGATGAACACTGAAGCTTTCTTT. It specifies CASTPKGMNTEAFF.

This chain links TRBV6-5 with TRBJ1-5; D is unresolved. V lost 6 bases and J 3 bases, leaving 9 bases between the germline ends. This CDR3 is built from 13 residues. Germline loops: CDR1 MNHEY, CDR2 SVGAGI. The CDR3 protein is CASSPAANQPQHF. The CDR3 DNA sequence: TGTGCCAGCAGCCCCGCGGCCAATCAGCCCCAGCATTTT.

This chain connects TRBV7-3 to TRBJ2-5; 8 bases agree with TRBD2. The trim removed 5 bases at V and 1 base at J, leaving 3 bases unmatched. CDR1 SGHTA and CDR2 FQGTGA come from the germline V gene. This CDR3 spans 14 amino acids. The chain's CDR3 is CASSPGTSQETQYF. In DNA form, the CDR3 reads TGTGCCAGCAGCCCCGGGACTAGCCAAGAGACCCAGTACTTC. The complete variable domain, with remaining parts taken from reference TRBV7-3 and TRBJ2-5, reads GAGVSQTPSNKVTEKGKYVELRCDPISGHTALYWYRQSLGQGPEFLIYFQGTGAADDSGLPNDRFFAVRPEGSVSTLKIQRTERGDSAVYLCASSPGTSQETQYFGPGTRLLVL.

The rearrangement joins TRBV7-9 to TRBJ2-1; D is possibly TRBD1 (5 bases). The CDR3 is 13 residues long. Germline assignment: CDR1 SEHNR and CDR2 FQNEAQ (reference sequence). Deletions cut 6 bases from V and 9 bases from J, with 15 bases between. The CDR3 DNA reads TGTGCCAGCAGGTACTCAGGGATCCCTGAGCAGTTCTTC. It specifies CASRYSGIPEQFF.

The genes are TRBV18 and TRBJ2-7; D not certain. The CDR3 is 14 residues long. Germline CDR1 is KGHSH and CDR2 is LQKENI. The V end lost 3 bases, the J end lost 8 bases, and 17 bases lay between the germline ends. CDR3 coding DNA: TGTGCCAGCTCACCCCCTGGTAGTAGGGCCCAGCAGTACTTC. Amino acids: CASSPPGSRAQQYF.

This chain connects TRBV30 to TRBJ2-2, with TRBD2 matching 13 bases. Looked up from germline, CDR1 is GTSNPN and CDR2 is SVGIG (reference sequence). V was pared by 3 bases and J by 3 bases, with 7 bases of the junction left unmatched. The CDR3 has 17 amino acids. The CDR3, as DNA: TGTGCCTGGAGGAGACTAGCGGGGGGCCGAGACACCGGGGAGCTGTTTTTT. Protein sequence: CAWRRLAGGRDTGELFF.

The J gene is TRBJ1-2, the V gene TRBV7-9; TRBD1 agrees at 8 bases. V shed 6 bases and J 7 bases; nucleotides not matched to a gene: 4. CDR1 is SEHNR, CDR2 FQNEAQ, per germline (reference sequence). The CDR3 has 12 amino acids. DNA of the CDR3: TGTGCCAGCAGGCCCGACAGGGGTGGCTACACCTTC. This sequence encodes CASRPDRGGYTF.

The chain has TRBV2 and TRBJ2-5; 9 bases are a match to TRBD1. The V gene end was trimmed by 6 bases and the J gene end by 1 base; junction bases not matched to a gene: 6. Germline assignment: CDR1 SNHLY and CDR2 FYNNEI. This CDR3 comprises 15 residues. The CDR3 nucleotides are TGTGCCAGCAGGAAAGACAGGGGGGGCCAAGAGACCCAGTACTTC. This sequence encodes CASRKDRGGQETQYF.

The chain links TRBV7-2 to TRBJ1-1; 7 positions agree with TRBD1. CDR3 size: 15 residues. Germline trimming cut 5 bases from V and 1 base from J; bases unmatched to any gene: 7. Germline V lookup: CDR1 SGHTA, CDR2 FQGNSA. CDR3 coding DNA: TGTGCCAGCAGCCCATTTTGGACAGGGAACACTGAAGCTTTCTTT. Translation gives CASSPFWTGNTEAFF.

Ten or more counts support this clone. The chain couples TRBV2 to TRBJ1-1; no clear D gene. This CDR3 is built from 12 residues. V was clipped by 8 bases and J by 0 bases, with 7 bases between them. CDR1 and CDR2 (germline): SNHLY, FYNNEI. The CDR3 here is CASWSMNTEAFF. The CDR3 coding sequence is TGTGCCAGCTGGTCGATGAACACTGAAGCTTTCTTT.

The chain couples TRBV14 to TRBJ1-5; tentatively, D is TRBD1 (5 bases). The CDR3 runs to 15 residues. Per the germline V gene, CDR1 is SGHDN and CDR2 is FVKESK. V was trimmed by 10 bases and J by 0 bases, leaving 16 bases between them. CDR3 region: CAIAGLGNSNQPQHF. As DNA, the CDR3 is TGTGCCATCGCGGGGCTGGGCAATAGCAATCAGCCCCAGCATTTT.

This chain links TRBV9 with TRBJ2-3, with a tentative D call TRBD2 (5 bases). The ends were cut back, 2 bases at V and 6 bases at J, with 10 bases in the middle. CDR1 is SGDLS, CDR2 YYNGEE, per germline. CDR3 length equals 13 residues. The CDR3 protein is CASSVTSGDTQYF. CDR3 nucleotides: TGTGCCAGCAGCGTGACTTCGGGGGATACGCAGTATTTT.

In its sample, this clone was seen a few times. V gene TRBV5-6 combines with J gene TRBJ2-2; D gene uncertain. Trimming stripped 0 bases from V and 3 bases from J, with 12 bases between. Germline V gene lookup returns CDR1 SGHDT and CDR2 YYEEEE. The CDR3 contains 16 residues. The CDR3 region is CASSLDQLDYTGELFF. The CDR3 nucleotides read TGTGCCAGCAGCTTGGATCAGCTCGATTACACCGGGGAGCTGTTTTTT.

The chain carries TRBV30 and TRBJ2-7; 7 bases match TRBD1. The CDR3 runs 15 residues. Germline CDR1 GTSNPN, CDR2 SVGIG (reference sequence). V shed 1 base, J shed 5 bases, and the junction held 11 bases outside the gene matches. For the CDR3, the DNA is TGTGCCTGGAGTGGGACGACAGGGAAAACCCACGAGCAGTACTTC. Its protein product is CAWSGTTGKTHEQYF.

The gene calls are TRBV2 and TRBJ2-2; maybe TRBD1 (6 bases). Trimming took off 3 bases at V and 6 bases at J, with 14 bases between the two ends. Germline V gene lookup returns CDR1 SNHLY and CDR2 FYNNEI. The CDR3 has 15 amino acids. Written as DNA, the CDR3 is TGTGCCAGCAGTGATGTAGGGGGTCACGCCGGGGAGCTGTTTTTT. Translated: CASSDVGGHAGELFF.

CDR3 in DNA: TGTGCCAGCATTAGAGGAAAGCGGGGGGCTGTCCAAGAGACCCAGTACTTC. Translation: CASIRGKRGAVQETQYF. The rearrangement links TRBV11-1 to TRBJ2-5, with TRBD2 matching over 9 bases. The junction had 13 bases not matched to a gene; V was cut back by 7 bases and J by 1 base. Germline V gives CDR1 SGHAT, CDR2 FQDESV (reference sequence). The CDR3 length is 17 residues.

This rearrangement joins TRBV6-5 to TRBJ2-1, with TRBD1 as a possible D gene (7 bases). V lost 3 bases to trimming and J lost 8 bases, with 17 bases between them. The CDR3 is made up of 15 amino acids. CDR1 MNHEY and CDR2 SVGAGI come from the germline V gene. The chain's CDR3 is CASSYRGTDRDEQFF. In nucleotides, the CDR3 is TGTGCCAGCAGTTATCGGGGGACAGATCGCGATGAGCAGTTCTTC.

The rearrangement joins TRBV5-1 to TRBJ2-7; 11 bases are shared with TRBD1. Germline V gene data show CDR1 as SGHRS and CDR2 as YFSETQ. This CDR3 comprises 17 residues. Trimming cost V 4 bases and J 6 bases; bases outside gene matches: 15. CDR3 residues: CASSRRTGGAITSEQYF. The CDR3, as DNA: TGCGCCAGCAGCCGTCGGACAGGGGGCGCGATCACATCCGAGCAGTACTTC.

The V call is TRBV18, the J call TRBJ2-2, with 9 bases fitting TRBD1. Germline CDR1 reads KGHSH; CDR2 reads LQKENI. V lost 6 bases, J lost 5 bases, and 7 bases stayed unmatched. The CDR3 is made up of 15 amino acids. This CDR3 reads CASSRDRVATGELFF. The CDR3 DNA is TGTGCCAGCTCGCGGGACAGGGTTGCAACCGGGGAGCTGTTTTTT.

The chain is built from TRBV5-6 and TRBJ1-1; D gene uncertain. The CDR3 runs 14 residues. Germline V CDR1 and CDR2: SGHDT, YYEEEE. V lost 0 bases and J 1 base, leaving 7 bases between the germline ends. DNA of the CDR3: TGTGCCAGCAGCTTGGATCGGGGGAACACTGAAGCTTTCTTT. Protein sequence: CASSLDRGNTEAFF.

A remark on this clone: A clone one base away is much larger, so this may be a read error. Different DNA sequences within this sample yield the same CDR3. This chain uses TRBV14 with TRBJ1-1, with D unresolved. Germline CDR1 reads SGHDN; CDR2 reads FVKESK. This CDR3 region has 12 residues. Trimming shortened V by 3 bases and J by 1 base, and 3 bases separated the two germline ends. CDR3 DNA sequence: TGTGCCAGCAGCCAGACGAACACTGAAGCTTTCTTT. This gives the protein CASSQTNTEAFF.

This clone was counted a few times. The CDR3 DNA reads as TGTGCCAGCTTAACCTCAGGGATGCACGCAGATACGCAGTATTTT. Amino acid sequence: CASLTSGMHADTQYF. The rearrangement links TRBV18 to TRBJ2-3; perhaps TRBD1 as D (5 bases). The CDR3 runs to 15 residues. Trimming stripped 7 bases from V and 4 bases from J, with 18 bases between. CDR1 is KGHSH and CDR2 is LQKENI in the germline V gene.

This clone occurred many times. V usage is TRBV5-6 and J usage is TRBJ2-3; the match to TRBD1 covers 9 bases. Germline assignment: CDR1 SGHDT and CDR2 YYEEEE. This CDR3 comprises 15 residues. V lost 2 bases to trimming and J lost 1 base; unmatched junction nucleotides: 2. The CDR3 DNA reads TGTGCCAGCAGCTTCAGGACAGGGGGCACAGATACGCAGTATTTT. This encodes CASSFRTGGTDTQYF.

This sequence joins TRBV27 and TRBJ2-7, with 9 nucleotides matching TRBD1. The V gene's germline CDR1 is MNHEY and CDR2 SMNVEV (reference sequence). V was clipped by 3 bases and J by 5 bases; unmatched bases: 5. The CDR3 sequence is 14 residues long. CDR3 loop: CASSFWDRVNEQYF. For the CDR3, the DNA is TGTGCCAGCAGTTTTTGGGACAGGGTAAACGAGCAGTACTTC.

This chain connects TRBV4-3 to TRBJ2-2; TRBD2 matches at 9 bases. The J segment lost 8 bases and the V segment lost 1 base, leaving 11 bases of the junction unmatched. CDR1 and CDR2 from the germline V gene are LGHNA and YSLEER. The CDR3 runs 17 residues. CDR3 sequence: CASSQGAGGAFGGELFF. CDR3 DNA sequence: TGCGCCAGCAGCCAAGGAGCGGGAGGAGCGTTTGGGGGGGAGCTGTTTTTT.

The table lists this clone with a count of one. The V call is TRBV6-1, the J call TRBJ1-4; 9 nucleotides agree with TRBD1. The trim removed 3 bases at V and 7 bases at J, leaving 9 bases unmatched. Germline V gene data show CDR1 as MNHNS and CDR2 as SASEGT. The CDR3 runs to 16 residues. Here the CDR3 reads CASSDIPGQGGEKLFF. The CDR3 DNA reads TGTGCCAGCAGTGATATACCGGGACAGGGAGGTGAAAAACTGTTTTTT.

The V call is TRBV7-2, the J call TRBJ2-5; the D gene is possibly TRBD2 (7 bases). From germline, CDR1 is SGHTA and CDR2 FQGNSA. V lost 5 bases and J lost 0, with 13 bases in between. The CDR3 loop spans 15 amino acids. CDR3 sequence: CASSQGTTYQETQYF. The CDR3 DNA follows: TGTGCCAGCAGCCAGGGGACTACCTACCAAGAGACCCAGTACTTC.

The chain uses TRBV30 and TRBJ2-5, with no clear D. The CDR3 contains 13 residues. V lost 2 bases and J lost 5, with 12 bases in between. Germline values: CDR1 GTSNPN, CDR2 SVGIG (reference sequence). The CDR3 nucleotides read TGTGCCTGGAGTAGGGCCTCACAGGAGACCCAGTACTTC. This encodes CAWSRASQETQYF.

This clone has just a few counts. This chain uses TRBV5-1 with TRBJ2-7; 7 nucleotides line up with TRBD2. The ends lost 6 bases at V and 2 bases at J; junction bases unmatched: 5. CDR1 SGHRS and CDR2 YFSETQ come from the germline V gene. The CDR3 sequence is 13 residues long. Here the CDR3 DNA reads TGCGCCAGCAATTCGGGAGGAACCTACGAGCAGTACTTC. It is translated as CASNSGGTYEQYF. The full variable domain, completed using reference TRBV5-1 and TRBJ2-7, is KAGVTQTPRYLIKTRGQQVTLSCSPISGHRSVSWYQQTPGQGLQFLFEYFSETQRNKGNFPGRFSGRQFSNSRSEMNVSTLELGDSALYLCASNSGGTYEQYFGPGTRLTVT.